This TCR beta chain was found in a study of blood T cell repertoires in COVID-19. Original processing methods: Cell counts per sample came from amplifying reference gene primers. Repertoires were generated with immunoSEQ multiplex PCR, while TCRdb's copy carries only in-frame clones and drops some. The V and J calls and the clone size are those of that table, but D and trimming were determined from the DNA. Of about 190,000 clones listed, roughly nine tenths were seen once; the top ten hold 1.1%. The V end lost 1 base, the J end lost 7 bases, and 16 bases lay between the germline ends. This CDR3 region has 15 residues. CDR1 and CDR2 (germline): MDHEN, SYDVKM.

The specimen was peripheral blood. V gene TRBV28 combines with J gene TRBJ1-2; TRBD1 is a possible D gene (6 bases). This clonotype originated in a man in his thirties or forties with acute or convalescent COVID-19. CDR3: CASSLLGTTGRGYTF. The CDR3 DNA reads TGTGCCAGCAGTTTATTAGGGACAACCGGGCGTGGCTACACCTTC.